The 8 T cell receptor beta chains listed next were all sequenced from one sample in a study of blood T cell repertoires in COVID-19. Here immunoSEQ multiplex PCR was the method, and the copy in TCRdb shows in-frame clones only, minus some. The table includes 95,000 to 110,000 clones, more than 75% detected once. Sequencing was done on a sample of peripheral blood. These receptors came from a man in his 60s with acute or convalescent COVID-19.

The chain joins TRBV6-4 to TRBJ2-3; TRBD2 matches 8 bases. CDR1 and CDR2 (germline): MRHNA, SNTAGT. The CDR3 contains 16 residues. V shed 0 bases, J shed 3 bases, and the junction held 5 bases outside the gene matches. This CDR3 is CASSDSSGSGTDTQYF. CDR3 DNA: TGTGCCAGCAGTGACTCGAGCGGGAGTGGTACAGATACGCAGTATTTT.

The chain combines TRBV4-3 with TRBJ1-2; TRBD1 aligns across 8 bases. This CDR3 is built from 16 residues. J gave up 4 bases and V 0 bases, and 7 bases lay outside the gene matches. The germline V gene has CDR1 LGHNA and CDR2 YSLEER. CDR3 loop: CASSQDAGQAFYGYTF. DNA of the CDR3: TGCGCCAGCAGCCAAGACGCGGGACAGGCTTTCTATGGCTACACCTTC.

This clone was seen only once. The V gene is TRBV9, the J gene TRBJ2-3, with 10 bases identical to TRBD2. J lost 4 bases, V lost 3 bases, and 8 bases had no gene match. Germline CDR1 and CDR2: SGDLS and YYNGEE. The CDR3 is 16 residues long. CDR3 residues: CASSASAGGPSDTQYF. The CDR3 nucleotides are TGTGCCAGCAGCGCTTCAGCGGGAGGGCCCTCAGATACGCAGTATTTT.

The gene calls are TRBV28 and TRBJ2-1, with 9 bases identical to TRBD1. The CDR3 sequence is 16 residues long. The ends lost 4 bases at V and 6 bases at J; junction bases unmatched: 10. Germline assignment: CDR1 MDHEN and CDR2 SYDVKM. The CDR3 nucleotides read TGTGCCAGCAGTTCACAGGGGGCGCTCAGGGTCAATGAGCAGTTCTTC. This translates into CASSSQGALRVNEQFF.

This clone appeared a single time. The V gene is TRBV11-2, the J gene TRBJ2-7, with D possibly TRBD2 on 5 matching bases. The CDR3 covers 18 residues. Trimming took off 5 bases at V and 0 bases at J, with 23 bases between the two ends. CDR1 SGHAT and CDR2 FQNNGV come from the germline V gene. In DNA, the CDR3 is TGTGCCAGCAGCCCCGAGCTCCCGGGGAGTACTAGCTCCTACGAGCAGTACGTC. Translating it yields CASSPELPGSTSSYEQYV.

V gene TRBV19 combines with J gene TRBJ2-2; D gene ambiguous. The V end lost 7 bases, the J end lost 1 base, and 10 bases lay between the germline ends. The CDR3 length is 14 residues. Looked up from germline, CDR1 is LNHDA and CDR2 is SQIVND (reference sequence). In DNA, the CDR3 is TGTGCCAGTATAATCGTTAGGAACACCGGGGAGCTGTTTTTT. Protein product: CASIIVRNTGELFF.

J is TRBJ2-1 and V is TRBV24-1; the match to TRBD1 covers 9 bases. The J segment lost 7 bases and the V segment lost 0 bases, leaving 3 bases of the junction unmatched. This CDR3 spans 15 amino acids. The germline CDR1 and CDR2 sequences are KGHDR and SFDVKD. The CDR3 spells CATSDLGTGRNEQFF. The CDR3 region has the DNA TGTGCCACCAGTGATTTGGGGACAGGGAGAAATGAGCAGTTCTTC.

The chain is built from TRBV11-2 and TRBJ2-2; D is unresolved. The CDR3 spans 13 residues. Trimming pared 5 bases from V and 3 bases from J, leaving 7 bases between. CDR1 is SGHAT and CDR2 is FQNNGV in the germline V gene. The CDR3 sequence: CASSKAYTGELFF. The CDR3 bases are TGTGCCAGCAGCAAAGCCTACACCGGGGAGCTGTTTTTT.